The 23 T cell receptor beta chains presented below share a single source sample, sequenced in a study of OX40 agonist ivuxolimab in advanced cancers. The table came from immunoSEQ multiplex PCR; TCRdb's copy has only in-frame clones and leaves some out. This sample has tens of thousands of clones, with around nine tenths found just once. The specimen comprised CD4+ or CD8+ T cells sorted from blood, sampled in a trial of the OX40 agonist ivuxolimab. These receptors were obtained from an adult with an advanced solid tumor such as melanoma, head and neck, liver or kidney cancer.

The CDR3 here is CASSIESLAGARNEQFF. In DNA, the CDR3 is TGTGCCAGTAGTATAGAGAGCCTAGCGGGAGCAAGGAATGAGCAGTTCTTC. The rearrangement links TRBV19 to TRBJ2-1; 10 bases are a match to TRBD2. CDR1 LNHDA and CDR2 SQIVND come from the germline V gene (reference sequence). V gave up 0 bases and J gave up 7 bases; unmatched junction bases: 9. CDR3 length equals 17 residues.

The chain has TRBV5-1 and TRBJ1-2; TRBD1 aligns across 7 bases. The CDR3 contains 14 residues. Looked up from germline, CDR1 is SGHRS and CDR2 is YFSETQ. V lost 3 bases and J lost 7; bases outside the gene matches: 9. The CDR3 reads CASSSAGGRSGYTF. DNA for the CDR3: TGCGCCAGCAGCTCTGCAGGGGGGCGGAGTGGCTACACCTTC.

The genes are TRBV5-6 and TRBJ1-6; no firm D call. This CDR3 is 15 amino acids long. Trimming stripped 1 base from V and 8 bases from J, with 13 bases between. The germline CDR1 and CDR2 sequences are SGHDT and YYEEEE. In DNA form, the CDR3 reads TGTGCCAGCAGCTTGTCCGACACCCCTTATTCACCCCTCCACTTT. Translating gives CASSLSDTPYSPLHF.

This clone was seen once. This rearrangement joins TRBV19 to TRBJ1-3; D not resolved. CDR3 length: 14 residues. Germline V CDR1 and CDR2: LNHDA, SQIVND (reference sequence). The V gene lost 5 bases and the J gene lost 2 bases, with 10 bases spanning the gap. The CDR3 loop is CASSRREAGNTIYF. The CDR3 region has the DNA TGTGCCAGTAGTCGGCGGGAGGCTGGAAACACCATATATTTT.

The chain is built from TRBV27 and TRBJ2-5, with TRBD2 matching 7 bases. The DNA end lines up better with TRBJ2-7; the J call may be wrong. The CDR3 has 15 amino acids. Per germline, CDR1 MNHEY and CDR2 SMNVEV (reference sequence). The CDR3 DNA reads TGTGCCAGCAGACGCGCTAGCGGAGGGACTTACGAGCAGTACTTC. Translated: CASRRASGGTYEQYF.

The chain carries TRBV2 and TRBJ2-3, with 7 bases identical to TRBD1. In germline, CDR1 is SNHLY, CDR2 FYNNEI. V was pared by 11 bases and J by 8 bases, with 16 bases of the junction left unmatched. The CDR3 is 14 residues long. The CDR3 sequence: CAGTGTEATGTQYF. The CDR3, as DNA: TGTGCCGGTACCGGGACAGAAGCGACGGGTACGCAGTATTTT.

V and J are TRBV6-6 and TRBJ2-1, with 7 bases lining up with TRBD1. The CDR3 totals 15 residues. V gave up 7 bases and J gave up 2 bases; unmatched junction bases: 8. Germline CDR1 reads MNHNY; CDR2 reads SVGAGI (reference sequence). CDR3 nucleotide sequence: TGTGCCAGCACCTTAACAGGGGAAGCCTACAATGAGCAGTTCTTC. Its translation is CASTLTGEAYNEQFF.

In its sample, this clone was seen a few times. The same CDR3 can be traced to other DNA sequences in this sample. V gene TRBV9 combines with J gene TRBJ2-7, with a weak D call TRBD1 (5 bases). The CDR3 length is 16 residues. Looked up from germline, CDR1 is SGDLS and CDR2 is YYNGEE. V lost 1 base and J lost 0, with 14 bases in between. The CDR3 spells CASSVTPLQVSYEQYF. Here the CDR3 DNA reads TGTGCCAGCAGCGTAACCCCCCTACAGGTCTCCTACGAGCAGTACTTC. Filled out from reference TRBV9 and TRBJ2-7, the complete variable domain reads DSGVTQTPKHLITATGQRVTLRCSPRSGDLSVYWYQQSLDQGLQFLIQYYNGEERAKGNILERFSAQQFPDLHSELNLSSLELGDSALYFCASSVTPLQVSYEQYFGPGTRLTVT.

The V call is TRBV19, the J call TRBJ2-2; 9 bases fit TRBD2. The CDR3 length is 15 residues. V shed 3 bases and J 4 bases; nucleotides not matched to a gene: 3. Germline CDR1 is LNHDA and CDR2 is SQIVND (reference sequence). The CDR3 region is CASSIGGRGTGELFF. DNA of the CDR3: TGTGCCAGTAGTATTGGCGGGAGGGGCACCGGGGAGCTGTTTTTT.

CDR3: CASWGGQRNEKLFF. The CDR3, as DNA: TGTGCCAGCTGGGGGGGGCAGAGGAATGAAAAACTGTTTTTT. The chain is built from TRBV25-1 and TRBJ1-4; possible D gene TRBD1, 6 bases. The CDR3 totals 14 residues. Germline V gives CDR1 MGHDK, CDR2 SYGVNS. Trimming took off 8 bases at V and 5 bases at J, with 15 bases between the two ends.

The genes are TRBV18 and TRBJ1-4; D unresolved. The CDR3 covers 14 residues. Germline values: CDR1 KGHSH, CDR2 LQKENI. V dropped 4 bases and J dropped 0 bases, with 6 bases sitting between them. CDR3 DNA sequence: TGTGCCAGCTCACTGGGTGCAACTAATGAAAAACTGTTTTTT. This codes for CASSLGATNEKLFF.

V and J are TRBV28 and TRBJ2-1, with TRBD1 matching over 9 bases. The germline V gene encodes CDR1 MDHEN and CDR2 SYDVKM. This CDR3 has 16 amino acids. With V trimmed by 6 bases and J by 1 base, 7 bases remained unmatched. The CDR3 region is CASRPSGQGSYNEQFF. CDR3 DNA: TGTGCCAGCAGACCCTCGGGACAGGGTTCCTACAATGAGCAGTTCTTC.

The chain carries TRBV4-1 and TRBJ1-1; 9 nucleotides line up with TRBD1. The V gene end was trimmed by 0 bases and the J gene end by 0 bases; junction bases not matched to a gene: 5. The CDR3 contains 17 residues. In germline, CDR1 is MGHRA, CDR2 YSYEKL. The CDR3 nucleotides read TGCGCCAGCAGCCAAGAATCTAGGACAGGGGTGAACACTGAAGCTTTCTTT. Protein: CASSQESRTGVNTEAFF.

The CDR3 DNA reads as TGTGCCAGCAGCTTCCGGGACACCGGCACAGATACGCAGTATTTT. It yields the protein CASSFRDTGTDTQYF. The chain links TRBV7-9 to TRBJ2-3, with a tentative D call TRBD1 (6 bases). Trimming took off 3 bases at V and 1 base at J, with 11 bases between the two ends. The CDR3 is 15 amino acids. CDR1 and CDR2 from the germline V gene are SEHNR and FQNEAQ (reference sequence).

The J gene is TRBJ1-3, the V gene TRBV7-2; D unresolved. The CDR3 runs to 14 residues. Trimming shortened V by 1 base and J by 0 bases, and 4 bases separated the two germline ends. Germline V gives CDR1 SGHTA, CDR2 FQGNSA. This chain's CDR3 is CASSLDSSGNTIYF. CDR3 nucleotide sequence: TGTGCCAGCAGCTTAGACAGCTCTGGAAACACCATATATTTT.

The CDR3 DNA reads TGTGCCAGCAGCAAGGGGATTCCGTGGATCGGTACGCAGTATTTT. Its protein product is CASSKGIPWIGTQYF. The gene calls are TRBV21-1 and TRBJ2-3. TRBV21-1 is shown as a pseudogene. This CDR3 is 15 amino acids long.

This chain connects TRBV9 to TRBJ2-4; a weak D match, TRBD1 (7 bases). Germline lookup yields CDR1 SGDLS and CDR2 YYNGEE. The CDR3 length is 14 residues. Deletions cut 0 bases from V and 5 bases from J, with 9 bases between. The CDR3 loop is CASSVGRGQNIQYF. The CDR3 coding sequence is TGTGCCAGCAGCGTAGGGAGGGGGCAAAACATTCAGTACTTC.

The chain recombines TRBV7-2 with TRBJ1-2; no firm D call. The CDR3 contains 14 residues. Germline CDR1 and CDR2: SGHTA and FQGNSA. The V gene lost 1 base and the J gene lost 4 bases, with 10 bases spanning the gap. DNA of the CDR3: TGTGCCAGCAGCTTAGACACTACCGGCTATGGCTACACCTTC. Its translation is CASSLDTTGYGYTF.

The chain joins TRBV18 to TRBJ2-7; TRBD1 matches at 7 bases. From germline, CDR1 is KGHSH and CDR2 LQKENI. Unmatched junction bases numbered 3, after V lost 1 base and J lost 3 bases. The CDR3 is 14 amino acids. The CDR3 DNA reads TGTGCCAGCTCACCACGGGGACAGTTCTACGAGCAGTACTTC. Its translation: CASSPRGQFYEQYF.

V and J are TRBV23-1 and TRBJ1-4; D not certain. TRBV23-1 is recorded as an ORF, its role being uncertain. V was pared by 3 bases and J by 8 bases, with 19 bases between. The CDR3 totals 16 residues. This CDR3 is CASSHPPRGQEEKLFF. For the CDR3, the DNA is TGCGCCAGCAGTCACCCCCCAAGAGGGCAGGAGGAAAAACTGTTTTTT.

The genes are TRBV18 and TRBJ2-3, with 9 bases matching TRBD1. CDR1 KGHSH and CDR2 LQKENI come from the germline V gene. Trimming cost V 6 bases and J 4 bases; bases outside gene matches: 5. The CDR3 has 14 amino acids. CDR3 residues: CASSDRGVPDTQYF. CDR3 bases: TGTGCCAGCTCGGACAGGGGTGTCCCAGATACGCAGTATTTT.

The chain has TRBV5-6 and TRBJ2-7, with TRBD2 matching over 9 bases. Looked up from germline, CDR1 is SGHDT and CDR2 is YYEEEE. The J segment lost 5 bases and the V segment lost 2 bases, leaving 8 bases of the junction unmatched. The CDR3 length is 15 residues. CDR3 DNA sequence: TGTGCCAGCAGCTTTATGGGACTAGCTAGCCACGAGCAGTACTTC. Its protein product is CASSFMGLASHEQYF.

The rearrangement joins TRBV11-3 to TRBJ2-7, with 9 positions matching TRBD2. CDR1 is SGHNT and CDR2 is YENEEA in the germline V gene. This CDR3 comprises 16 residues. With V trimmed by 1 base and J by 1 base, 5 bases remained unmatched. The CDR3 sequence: CASSLVISGGSYEQYF. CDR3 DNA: TGTGCCAGCAGCTTAGTAATAAGCGGGGGGTCCTACGAGCAGTACTTC.